The clone carrying this T cell receptor beta chain showed up just a few times. The data stem from a study of shared T cell receptors in the human thymus. The germline V gene encodes CDR1 LGHNA and CDR2 YNFKEQ. Trimming took 1 base from V and 14 from J; bases not matched to a gene: 11. CDR3 size: 15 residues. Clones were sequenced by immunoSEQ multiplex PCR, and TCRdb holds only the in-frame ones, with some missing. The sample contains more than 550,000 clones, approximately 83% of which appear only once. These data also featured in a second study, about human thymus T cells.

The V and J genes are TRBV4-2 and TRBJ1-6; 7 nucleotides agree with TRBD1. This TCR derives from a girl under three years old with a congenital heart defect. The specimen was thymocytes. CDR3 DNA: TGTGCCAGCAGCCAAGTCAGGACAGGCTACATCTCCCTCCACTTT. Protein: CASSQVRTGYISLHF.